This entry lists 26 T cell receptor beta chains sequenced from one sample in a study of cytomegalovirus exposure and HLA in healthy donors. The PCR was carried out with 60 Vbeta primers and 13 Jbeta primers. Assay: immunoSEQ multiplex PCR; the TCRdb copy retains only in-frame clones and omits some. The listing contains some 200,000 clones. The source material was PBMCs. The receptor set was obtained from a boy aged 5 to 17 in good health and CMV-seronegative.

The chain joins TRBV28 to TRBJ1-1; D gene unclear. The V end lost 4 bases, the J end lost 8 bases, and 11 bases lay between the germline ends. Germline CDR1 MDHEN, CDR2 SYDVKM. This CDR3 has 12 amino acids. The CDR3 DNA reads TGTGCCAGCAGTTCTCCCGGGAGGGAAGCTTTCTTT. Translation gives CASSSPGREAFF.

The chain is built from TRBV5-1 and TRBJ2-3; D is perhaps TRBD2 (6 bases). The CDR3 covers 14 residues. Germline V gene lookup returns CDR1 SGHRS and CDR2 YFSETQ. The V and J ends lost 7 bases and 0 bases respectively, with 12 bases between them. The CDR3 loop reads CASRAAGSTDTQYF. CDR3 nucleotide sequence: TGCGCCAGCCGGGCAGCGGGTAGCACAGATACGCAGTATTTT.

The chain employs TRBV25-1 and TRBJ1-1; the match to TRBD1 covers 7 bases. Looked up from germline, CDR1 is MGHDK and CDR2 is SYGVNS. J gave up 4 bases and V 1 base, and 12 bases lay outside the gene matches. The CDR3 has 17 residues. The CDR3 reads CASSEWRTTGSPTEAFF. In DNA, the CDR3 is TGTGCCAGCAGTGAATGGCGGACGACAGGGAGCCCCACTGAAGCTTTCTTT.

The V and J genes are TRBV2 and TRBJ1-5; D is unclear. Trimming took 7 bases from V and 6 from J, leaving 13 bases between them. The germline V gene encodes CDR1 SNHLY and CDR2 FYNNEI. The CDR3 totals 13 residues. CDR3: CASMDGESQPQHF. For the CDR3, the DNA is TGTGCCAGCATGGATGGGGAGAGTCAGCCCCAGCATTTT.

The chain is built from TRBV27 and TRBJ2-7, with 7 nucleotides matching TRBD1. The junction had 9 bases not matched to a gene; V was cut back by 5 bases and J by 5 bases. Germline V gene lookup returns CDR1 MNHEY and CDR2 SMNVEV (reference sequence). The length of the CDR3 is 14 residues. The CDR3 protein is CASSLYGTAHEQYF. In DNA, the CDR3 is TGTGCCAGCAGTCTCTACGGGACAGCCCACGAGCAGTACTTC.

The rearrangement links TRBV7-2 to TRBJ1-1; D remains unclear. Germline V gene sequence: CDR1 SGHTA, CDR2 FQGNSA. This CDR3 region has 13 residues. Trimming cost V 7 bases and J 5 bases, with 14 bases left between them. The CDR3 nucleotides are TGTGCCAGCAACTCGGGAGGGATGACTGAAGCTTTCTTT. Protein sequence: CASNSGGMTEAFF.

The chain couples TRBV9 to TRBJ2-1; TRBD1 aligns across 7 bases. J lost 6 bases, V lost 3 bases, and 3 bases had no gene match. There are 13 residues in the CDR3. CDR1 and CDR2 from the germline V gene are SGDLS and YYNGEE. CDR3 in DNA: TGTGCCAGCAGCGGGGGACAGAGCAATGAGCAGTTCTTC. Amino acid sequence: CASSGGQSNEQFF.

The V and J genes are TRBV5-1 and TRBJ1-3, with D tentatively TRBD1 (5 bases). Trimming left V 2 bases short and J 4 bases short, with 10 bases between. Germline V lookup: CDR1 SGHRS, CDR2 YFSETQ. The CDR3 has 14 amino acids. The CDR3 sequence is CASSFGTLGNTIYF. The DNA for the CDR3 is TGCGCCAGCAGCTTCGGGACTTTGGGAAACACCATATATTTT.

This chain uses TRBV10-2 with TRBJ2-7; 9 bases are shared with TRBD2. Per germline, CDR1 WSHSY and CDR2 SAAADI. V shed 5 bases and J 6 bases; nucleotides not matched to a gene: 8. The CDR3 loop spans 14 amino acids. The CDR3 nucleotides read TGCGCCAGCAGTCCTGGGACTAGCCCGCTCGAGCAGTACTTC. Protein: CASSPGTSPLEQYF.

The chain carries TRBV6-1 and TRBJ2-7; D call uncertain. The CDR3 is 12 residues long. With 1 base removed from V and 5 bases from J, the gap between germline ends came to 6 bases. The germline CDR1 and CDR2 sequences are MNHNS and SASEGT. CDR3 in amino acids: CASSEVGDEQYF. CDR3 coding DNA: TGTGCCAGCAGTGAAGTAGGAGACGAGCAGTACTTC.

The genes are TRBV6-6 and TRBJ2-3; 10 bases map to TRBD2. This CDR3 comprises 16 residues. The V gene's germline CDR1 is MNHNY and CDR2 SVGAGI (reference sequence). V dropped 6 bases and J dropped 0; count of bases not matched to a gene: 6. Here the CDR3 DNA reads TGTGCCAGCAGCCTTCAACTAGCGGGGAGCACAGATACGCAGTATTTT. It is translated as CASSLQLAGSTDTQYF.

The chain joins TRBV7-9 to TRBJ2-5; 8 positions agree with TRBD1. The CDR3 extends over 16 amino acids. Germline CDR1 and CDR2: SEHNR and FQNEAQ (reference sequence). Trimming cost V 2 bases and J 3 bases; bases outside gene matches: 8. The CDR3 is CASSLNLSDREETQYF. As DNA, the CDR3 is TGTGCCAGCAGCTTAAATTTGTCGGACAGGGAAGAGACCCAGTACTTC.

The genes are TRBV6-1 and TRBJ2-5; D remains unclear. V lost 4 bases and J lost 1, with 16 bases in between. Germline CDR1 reads MNHNS; CDR2 reads SASEGT. The CDR3 totals 16 residues. The CDR3: CASSGDRRMGQETQYF. CDR3 nucleotide sequence: TGTGCCAGCAGTGGTGACCGCAGGATGGGCCAAGAGACCCAGTACTTC.

This chain uses TRBV5-1 with TRBJ2-1; 8 bases are shared with TRBD2. Germline CDR1 is SGHRS and CDR2 is YFSETQ. The CDR3 sequence is 15 residues long. Unmatched junction bases numbered 5, after V lost 3 bases and J lost 3 bases. The CDR3 DNA sequence: TGCGCCAGCAGCTCGCGGGGGGCCGACTACAATGAGCAGTTCTTC. Translation gives CASSSRGADYNEQFF.

V is TRBV2 and J is TRBJ2-7; the match to TRBD1 covers 10 bases. With V trimmed by 4 bases and J by 3 bases, 3 bases remained unmatched. The CDR3 is made up of 14 amino acids. In germline, CDR1 is SNHLY, CDR2 FYNNEI. CDR3 in DNA: TGTGCCAGCAGTGTGACAGGGGGCATCTACGAGCAGTACTTC. Amino acid sequence: CASSVTGGIYEQYF.

The rearrangement links TRBV2 to TRBJ1-2; the match to TRBD1 covers 9 bases. Per germline, CDR1 SNHLY and CDR2 FYNNEI. This CDR3 region has 13 residues. V gave up 5 bases and J gave up 8 bases; unmatched junction bases: 6. This chain's CDR3 is CASSRTGAQGYTF. DNA for the CDR3: TGTGCCAGCAGTCGGACAGGGGCGCAGGGCTACACCTTC.

The chain couples TRBV7-6 to TRBJ2-3; 7 bases line up with TRBD1. This CDR3 has 15 residues. V shed 2 bases and J 3 bases; nucleotides not matched to a gene: 5. The V gene's germline CDR1 is SGHVS and CDR2 FNYEAQ. The CDR3: CASSLMGQKTDTQYF. The DNA of the CDR3 is TGTGCCAGCAGCTTAATGGGACAGAAAACAGATACGCAGTATTTT.

The chain has TRBV28 and TRBJ2-7; TRBD1 might be the D (6 bases). CDR3 length equals 14 residues. Germline CDR1 MDHEN, CDR2 SYDVKM. Trimming pared 5 bases from V and 6 bases from J, leaving 17 bases between. The CDR3 sequence: CASSPYRDLGEQYF. The CDR3 bases are TGTGCCAGCAGTCCCTACAGGGATTTAGGCGAGCAGTACTTC.

The rearrangement links TRBV6-1 to TRBJ1-2; D not resolved. The germline gives CDR1 MNHNS, CDR2 SASEGT. Trimming took 3 bases from V and 4 from J, leaving 12 bases between them. The CDR3 loop spans 14 amino acids. For the CDR3, the DNA is TGTGCCAGCAGTGAGGTTACATGGGCCTATGGCTACACCTTC. Translating it yields CASSEVTWAYGYTF.

Here the CDR3 DNA reads TGTGCCAGCACTGATGAGGGACAGGGACCTTCACCCCTCCACTTT. This encodes CASTDEGQGPSPLHF. V gene TRBV16 combines with J gene TRBJ1-6; TRBD1 matches at 9 bases. V dropped 7 bases and J dropped 9; count of bases not matched to a gene: 10. This CDR3 has 15 residues. From germline, CDR1 is KGHSY and CDR2 FQNENV. The full variable domain, with the rest looked up from reference TRBV16 and TRBJ1-6, is GEEVAQTPKHLVRGEGQKAKLYCAPIKGHSYVFWYQQVLKNEFKFLISFQNENVFDETGMPKERFSAKCLPNSPCSLEIQATKLEDSAVYFCASTDEGQGPSPLHFGNGTRLTVT.

The V gene is TRBV7-6, the J gene TRBJ1-2; 7 nucleotides agree with TRBD1. Germline V gene lookup returns CDR1 SGHVS and CDR2 FNYEAQ. The CDR3 extends over 13 amino acids. V was pared by 4 bases and J by 10 bases, with 9 bases of the junction left unmatched. CDR3 sequence: CASSSTETGTYTF. DNA for the CDR3: TGTGCCAGCAGCTCAACGGAGACAGGGACCTACACCTTC.

The V call is TRBV5-4, the J call TRBJ1-5; 7 nucleotides match TRBD1. This CDR3 has 15 residues. Germline CDR1 SGHNT, CDR2 YYREEE (reference sequence). J lost 6 bases, V lost 4 bases, and 10 bases had no gene match. CDR3 loop: CASSQTGDSSQPQHF. CDR3 DNA sequence: TGTGCCAGCAGCCAAACAGGGGATTCATCTCAGCCCCAGCATTTT.

The rearrangement joins TRBV6-1 to TRBJ1-4; TRBD1 matches at 7 bases. The CDR3 contains 16 residues. CDR1 is MNHNS and CDR2 is SASEGT in the germline V gene. J gave up 5 bases and V 4 bases, and 10 bases lay outside the gene matches. CDR3 amino acids: CASSVGGQMLNEKLFF. In DNA, the CDR3 is TGTGCCAGCAGTGTTGGGGGACAGATGTTAAATGAAAAACTGTTTTTT.

The V gene is TRBV4-2, the J gene TRBJ2-3, with D perhaps TRBD1 (6 bases). Looked up from germline, CDR1 is LGHNA and CDR2 is YNFKEQ. CDR3 length equals 13 residues. V lost 1 base, J lost 6 bases, and 8 bases lay in between. This CDR3 is CASSQGGPDTQYF. In DNA, the CDR3 is TGTGCCAGCAGCCAAGGGGGGCCCGATACGCAGTATTTT.

As to this clone: One end of the junction fails to match germline, which may point to a read error. V and J are TRBV4-1 and TRBJ1-5; no definite D call. The germline CDR1 and CDR2 sequences are MGHRA and YSYEKL. This CDR3 region has 13 residues. The CDR3 sequence is CASSQTSNQSQHF. In nucleotides, the CDR3 is TGCGCCAGCAGCCAGACTAGCAATCAGTCCCAGCATTTT.

The CDR3 reads CASSLDTSSGNTIYF. CDR3 DNA: TGTGCCAGCAGTCTCGACACGAGCTCTGGAAACACCATATATTTT. This chain links TRBV28 with TRBJ1-3; no definite D call. Germline-derived CDR1 and CDR2 are MDHEN and SYDVKM. The CDR3 covers 15 residues. Trimming removed 5 bases at V and 0 bases at J, with 11 bases between.